This paragraph covers one T cell receptor (beta chain) sequence. Its antigen is unidentified. Looked up from germline, CDR1 is ENHRY and CDR2 is SYGVKD. The length of the CDR3 is 15 residues. V was clipped by 3 bases and J by 6 bases; unmatched bases: 2. TCR beta VDJ and CDR3 profiling used genomic DNA as template. Using its own MiXCR run on the reads, TCRdb lists one record per CDR3 protein. Of 95,000 to 150,000 distinct CDR3 sequences in the sample, about 40% were seen once. Flow cytometry had shown expanded CD8+CD57+ cells in the patients chosen for sequencing. This record belongs to a study of CD8+CD57+ T cells in acquired aplastic anemia. Study in general: On average, sorted CD4+ and CD8+ cells gave about 2.9 ug of DNA. Findings and caveats of the study: Patients and controls had CD8+ Simpson's diversity values that were not significantly distinct.

This clonotype was obtained from a human donor with aplastic anemia. Sequenced material: sorted CD4+, CD8+, or CD8+CD57+ T cells (not recorded which) from PBMCs. V and J are TRBV10-3 and TRBJ1-6; TRBD1 matches at 10 bases. CDR3 DNA sequence: TGTGCCATCAGTGAAGGGACAGGGGTTAATTCACCCCTCCACTTT. Translation gives CAISEGTGVNSPLHF.